This TCR beta chain was found in a study of T cell responses to AZD1222 COVID-19 vaccine. With 5 bases clipped from V and 9 bases from J, the junction kept 10 bases outside the gene matches. Germline V gene lookup returns CDR1 LGHNA and CDR2 YSLEER. The CDR3 has 15 residues. Clones were sequenced by immunoSEQ multiplex PCR, and TCRdb holds only the in-frame ones, with some missing. The table shows 160,000 or so clones, with approximately 87% occurring only once. The sequence derives from an adult who received the AZD1222 COVID-19 vaccine. This material consisted of peripheral blood, taken 28 days after the second AZD1222 dose. The chain is built from TRBV4-3 and TRBJ2-1; 10 bases match TRBD2. CDR3 sequence reads: CASSVRLAGWGEQFF. In nucleotides, the CDR3 is TGCGCCAGCAGCGTCCGACTAGCGGGCTGGGGTGAGCAGTTCTTC.